The 5 T cell receptor beta chains below come from one sample, sequenced in a study of blood T cell repertoires in COVID-19. The data were produced by immunoSEQ multiplex PCR, yet TCRdb's version contains in-frame clones alone and is incomplete. Among approximately 200,000 clones, around 90% were seen once, and the ten largest hold over 3.5%. The sequencing input was PBMCs or T cells enriched from blood (not recorded which). The origin of the receptors is a woman aged 25 to 39 who had been exposed to COVID-19.

J is TRBJ2-3 and V is TRBV19, with 7 bases lining up with TRBD2. Per the germline V gene, CDR1 is LNHDA and CDR2 is SQIVND (reference sequence). This CDR3 has 14 amino acids. The V gene end was trimmed by 3 bases and the J gene end by 5 bases; junction bases not matched to a gene: 5. CDR3 nucleotides: TGTGCCAGTAGTATGGGGAGGGCCAAAGATACGCAGTATTTT. As protein: CASSMGRAKDTQYF.

Only a few counts were recorded for this clone. The V and J genes are TRBV6-1 and TRBJ2-2; weak D call: TRBD1 (6 bases). Germline-derived CDR1 and CDR2 are MNHNS and SASEGT. The V end lost 0 bases, the J end lost 2 bases, and 16 bases lay between the germline ends. The CDR3 spans 18 residues. CDR3: CASSEAPMWTANTGELFF. For the CDR3, the DNA is TGTGCCAGCAGTGAAGCGCCGATGTGGACAGCAAACACCGGGGAGCTGTTTTTT.

This chain links TRBV4-1 with TRBJ2-3, with 9 bases that match TRBD1. J was trimmed by 3 bases and V by 7 bases; bases with no gene match: 8. This CDR3 contains 15 residues. Germline V CDR1 and CDR2: MGHRA, YSYEKL. The CDR3 region is CASTWTGDGTDTQYF. CDR3 sequence (DNA): TGCGCCAGCACCTGGACAGGGGATGGGACAGATACGCAGTATTTT.

This rearrangement joins TRBV7-9 to TRBJ2-7; 8 nucleotides agree with TRBD2. V lost 5 bases and J lost 3; bases outside the gene matches: 3. Germline loops: CDR1 SEHNR, CDR2 FQNEAQ (reference sequence). CDR3 length equals 13 residues. CDR3 protein: CASSISGNYEQYF. Written as DNA, the CDR3 is TGTGCCAGCAGCATTAGCGGGAACTACGAGCAGTACTTC.

V is TRBV4-1 and J is TRBJ1-6; D is perhaps TRBD1 (6 bases). The CDR3 consists of 12 residues. V lost 4 bases, J lost 14 bases, and 12 bases lay in between. Germline V gene lookup returns CDR1 MGHRA and CDR2 YSYEKL. CDR3 protein: CASSPHTGTLHF. The CDR3 nucleotides are TGCGCCAGCAGCCCCCATACAGGGACCCTCCACTTT.